This T cell receptor beta chain was profiled in a study of T cells in Graves' hyperthyroidism and ophthalmopathy (dated by TCRdb to about 2019). Background for the entire study: Peripheral blood was sampled at the time of initial diagnosis, prior to any treatment. The paper reports TCR Vbeta CDR3 sequencing of approximately 140 peripheral blood samples: approximately 41 ophthalmopathy, fewer than 80 hyperthyroidism and around 17 progressor patients. TCR V-J signatures able to tell the groups apart were searched for in a discovery cohort of 100 patients, of whom 43 had Graves' ophthalmopathy and around 57 had stable Graves' hyperthyroidism. Prospective prediction of ophthalmopathy was tested in an independent validation cohort of 18 to 20 hyperthyroidism patients and 17 patients who later progressed to ophthalmopathy. In more than 5 Graves' hyperthyroidism patients, the study also compared T-cell repertoires from thyroid tissue with T-cell repertoires from blood. After blood sampling, hyperthyroidism patients were treated with methimazole at a starting dose of 30 mg daily, and ophthalmopathy patients were treated with high-dose intravenous methylprednisolone. The 100 discovery patients were randomly split 7:3 into training and test sets. On the study overall, not on this receptor specifically: In cross-validation, a model built on a 13 V-J signature told ophthalmopathy apart from stable hyperthyroidism with 87.88% sensitivity and about 81% specificity, and in testing the same model reached 80%/75%. In validation, progression to ophthalmopathy was predicted by the model with 70.59% sensitivity and about 72% specificity, a median of approximately 6.5 months before onset. Sample size was not statistically predetermined, and investigators were not blinded to group allocation. Most expanded thyroid clonotypes (frequency above 0.001) were also found in blood, which suggests that blood repertoires may mirror thyroid immune responses.

Moderately to severely active disease, a Clinical Activity Score of at least 3, a NOSPECS grade of at least 4, and a duration under 3 months were present in ophthalmopathy patients. Patients with uncontrolled infections, other autoimmune diseases, pregnancy or lactation were excluded. Diagnoses relied on clinical symptoms, serum thyroxine and TRAb, thyroid ultrasound and orbital computed tomography. PBMCs were isolated from 7.5 to 10 ml of fresh peripheral blood by Ficoll-Paque density gradient centrifugation. Total RNA was extracted using Trizol reagent, and RNA quality was assessed on an Agilent 2100 Bioanalyzer. CDR1 SEHNR and CDR2 FQNEAQ are derived from the germline V gene (reference sequence). V was cut back by 5 bases and J by 0 bases, leaving a gap of 10 bases between them. Measured from the cysteine to the phenylalanine, the CDR3 is 15 residues long. The sequence is cut down to CDR3 DNA, 45 bases in frame from base 1.

To note about this clonotype: No cognate antigen has been identified for it. The input lacks base qualities; no much larger clone sits a single base away.

Amplification of TCR beta CDR3 regions was carried out from RNA transcripts. For the first round of RT-PCR on the TCR CDR3, the HTBI primer set was used together with the Qiagen OneStep RT-PCR kit. A second multiplex PCR round built the libraries, followed by size selection and purification. Libraries were sequenced paired-end with 100 bp reads on an Illumina HiSeq2000. Per the authors' processing: SOAPnuke was used to process the raw data, with reads discarded if the reads contained adapters or uncalled bases, had a mean Phred below 15, or lacked an exact constant-primer or identifier match. COPE v1.2.5 was used to merge the high-quality paired reads, and each unique nucleotide sequence was defined as a clonotype. MiTCR v1.1 was used to align clonotypes to the IMGT TRBV, TRBD and TRBJ reference segments. Analysis was restricted to V-J combinations with a frequency above 0.0001, which covered 98% to 99.2% of repertoires. A TCS score was defined as the ratio of F50 (clonal expansion) to E x V (chaos), with BLOSUM62-based TCRdist applied between CDR3 peptides within each V-J. Welch's t-statistics and random forest reduced 514 V-J features to under 15, which were used in a naive Bayes classifier (R e1071). In TCRdb, the public reads were trimmed at Q25 with fastp and aligned with MiXCR, with productive beta chains retained. Under each unique CDR3 protein, matching rows form one entry showing the most common genes and DNA. The V and J calls here are based on TCRdb, not the publication. A total of almost 500,000 distinct CDR3 sequences appear in this sample, approximately 23% of them only once. The ten largest clones represent about half of the sample.

This sequence originates from an older woman with Graves' ophthalmopathy. This chain is built from TRBV7-9 and TRBJ1-4, with no confident D gene call. Specimen: blood. The CDR3 sequence is CASSPPIPTNEKLFF. The DNA sequence is as follows: TGTGCCAGCAGCCCTCCCATCCCAACTAATGAAAAACTGTTTTTT.